A single sample is the source of the 23 T cell receptor beta chains below, sequenced in a study of cytomegalovirus exposure and HLA in healthy donors. The PCR used 60 Vbeta and 13 Jbeta primers. Data came from immunoSEQ multiplex PCR; TCRdb stores just in-frame clones and leaves some out. Its table records about 160,000 clones. Sequencing used PBMCs. Source of these receptors: a man younger than 40 in good health and CMV-seronegative.

The gene calls are TRBV28 and TRBJ2-7, with TRBD1 identical over 8 bases. The CDR3 totals 16 residues. Trimming took 5 bases from V and 0 from J; bases not matched to a gene: 9. CDR1 MDHEN and CDR2 SYDVKM come from the germline V gene. The CDR3 protein is CASSGPAGTGSYEQYF. CDR3 coding DNA: TGTGCCAGCAGTGGCCCCGCGGGGACAGGCTCCTACGAGCAGTACTTC.

The gene calls are TRBV5-5 and TRBJ2-3, with 9 bases matching TRBD1. With 8 bases clipped from V and 4 bases from J, the junction kept 14 bases outside the gene matches. Germline assignment: CDR1 SGHKS and CDR2 YYEKEE (reference sequence). The CDR3 covers 16 residues. CDR3 nucleotides: TGTGCCAGTACGACGAGGGGACAGGGAGGGGCAGATACGCAGTATTTT. Translating gives CASTTRGQGGADTQYF.

This chain uses TRBV6-5 with TRBJ2-3; TRBD2 agrees at 7 bases. The CDR3 consists of 15 residues. Per germline, CDR1 MNHEY and CDR2 SVGAGI. Trimming removed 6 bases from V and 6 bases from J; junction bases left unmatched: 12. The CDR3 loop reads CASRRQAIGGDTQYF. The CDR3 DNA follows: TGTGCCAGCAGACGCCAAGCGATCGGGGGGGATACGCAGTATTTT.

The CDR3 sequence: CSVDTGYENIQYF. The CDR3 DNA sequence: TGCAGCGTTGATACAGGTTACGAGAACATTCAGTACTTC. J is TRBJ2-4 and V is TRBV29-1; a possible D gene is TRBD1 (5 bases). V lost 3 bases and J lost 7, with 13 bases in between. Germline CDR1 SQVTM, CDR2 ANQGSEA. The CDR3 has 13 amino acids. Full variable domain (outside the CDR3, taken from reference TRBV29-1 and TRBJ2-4): SAVISQKPSRDICQRGTSLTIQCQVDSQVTMMFWYRQQPGQSLTLIATANQGSEATYESGFVIDKFPISRPNLTFSTLTVSNMSPEDSSIYLCSVDTGYENIQYFGAGTRLSVL.

This chain joins TRBV28 and TRBJ1-2; D possibly corresponds to TRBD1 (5 bases). V shed 3 bases and J shed 4 bases, with 9 bases lying between them. CDR1 and CDR2 from the germline V gene are MDHEN and SYDVKM. The CDR3 covers 13 residues. The CDR3 loop reads CASSFGGAYGYTF. CDR3 DNA: TGTGCCAGCAGTTTTGGAGGGGCCTATGGCTACACCTTC.

The rearrangement uses TRBV7-2 and TRBJ2-1, with D possibly matching TRBD2 (6 bases). Trimming took off 3 bases at V and 5 bases at J, with 11 bases between the two ends. Germline V gene data show CDR1 as SGHTA and CDR2 as FQGNSA. The CDR3 extends over 14 amino acids. CDR3 amino acids: CASSFPGVNNEQFF. For the CDR3, the DNA is TGTGCCAGCAGCTTCCCGGGAGTGAACAATGAGCAGTTCTTC.

V is TRBV28 and J is TRBJ2-2; 8 nucleotides agree with TRBD1. Unmatched junction bases numbered 3, after V lost 8 bases and J lost 4 bases. The germline V gene has CDR1 MDHEN and CDR2 SYDVKM. CDR3 length equals 13 residues. The CDR3 sequence is CASEGQVTGELFF. CDR3 nucleotide sequence: TGTGCCAGCGAGGGACAGGTCACCGGGGAGCTGTTTTTT.

The chain employs TRBV7-3 and TRBJ2-1; D perhaps matches TRBD2 (6 bases). With 3 bases removed from V and 3 bases from J, the gap between germline ends came to 6 bases. This CDR3 is 13 amino acids long. Germline lookup yields CDR1 SGHTA and CDR2 FQGTGA. The CDR3, as DNA: TGTGCCAGCAGCTTGACTAGCTACAATGAGCAGTTCTTC. Protein product: CASSLTSYNEQFF.

This sequence joins TRBV2 and TRBJ2-7; 11 nucleotides align to TRBD2. In germline, CDR1 is SNHLY, CDR2 FYNNEI. The CDR3 loop spans 15 amino acids. J gave up 6 bases and V 0 bases, and 4 bases lay outside the gene matches. CDR3: CASSEALAGGTEQYF. The CDR3 DNA reads as TGTGCCAGCAGTGAAGCCCTAGCGGGAGGCACCGAGCAGTACTTC.

The V and J genes are TRBV5-1 and TRBJ2-7; 11 positions match TRBD2. Germline V gene data show CDR1 as SGHRS and CDR2 as YFSETQ. V was pared by 4 bases and J by 5 bases, with 8 bases of the junction left unmatched. The CDR3 runs 15 residues. The CDR3 coding sequence is TGCGCCAGCAGCAGGACTAGCGGGCGGGAGAACGAGCAGTACTTC. Its protein is CASSRTSGRENEQYF.

The CDR3: CASSPDRAYGYTF. Written as DNA, the CDR3 is TGTGCCAGCAGCCCGGACAGGGCCTATGGCTACACCTTC. This chain links TRBV6-5 with TRBJ1-2, with 8 positions matching TRBD1. CDR1 MNHEY and CDR2 SVGAGI come from the germline V gene. The CDR3 has 13 residues. V lost 6 bases to trimming and J lost 4 bases; unmatched junction nucleotides: 4.

This sequence joins TRBV4-3 and TRBJ2-3, with 7 bases aligning to TRBD2. This CDR3 region has 17 residues. V was pared by 0 bases and J by 2 bases, with 8 bases of the junction left unmatched. CDR1 is LGHNA, CDR2 YSLEER, per germline. CDR3 in amino acids: CASSQELAGVVTDTQYF. In DNA form, the CDR3 reads TGCGCCAGCAGCCAAGAACTCGCGGGAGTGGTCACAGATACGCAGTATTTT.

V usage is TRBV5-1 and J usage is TRBJ2-1; possible D gene TRBD2, 5 bases. CDR3 length: 17 amino acids. Germline V gives CDR1 SGHRS, CDR2 YFSETQ. The V end lost 5 bases, the J end lost 1 base, and 19 bases lay between the germline ends. Here the CDR3 reads CASRSTLWLASYNEQFF. DNA of the CDR3: TGCGCCAGCAGATCCACCTTATGGCTAGCTTCCTACAATGAGCAGTTCTTC.

The J gene is TRBJ2-2, the V gene TRBV11-2; 9 positions agree with TRBD2. This CDR3 comprises 15 residues. The germline V gene has CDR1 SGHAT and CDR2 FQNNGV. Trimming cost V 5 bases and J 4 bases; bases outside gene matches: 5. The CDR3 nucleotides read TGTGCCAGCAGCAACGTAGCGGGAGTCACCGGGGAGCTGTTTTTT. This sequence encodes CASSNVAGVTGELFF.

This CDR3 reads CASSQDRQGGGNTIYF. CDR3 DNA: TGCGCCAGCAGCCAAGATAGACAGGGGGGAGGAAACACCATATATTTT. This sequence joins TRBV4-3 and TRBJ1-3; 9 bases fit TRBD1. The CDR3 has 16 residues. CDR1 is LGHNA, CDR2 YSLEER, per germline. V was pared by 0 bases and J by 4 bases, with 4 bases of the junction left unmatched.

This chain uses TRBV19 with TRBJ2-3; tentative D call: TRBD1 (6 bases). CDR3 length: 14 amino acids. V dropped 10 bases and J dropped 2 bases, with 16 bases sitting between them. The germline gives CDR1 LNHDA, CDR2 SQIVND (reference sequence). In DNA form, the CDR3 reads TGTGCCACCGTCGGGACATATCACACAGATACGCAGTATTTT. Its translation: CATVGTYHTDTQYF.

The CDR3: CASSGGTQHTEAFF. CDR3 DNA sequence: TGCGCCAGCAGCGGGGGGACTCAACACACTGAAGCTTTCTTT. The V call is TRBV5-1, the J call TRBJ1-1; tentatively, D is TRBD1 (5 bases). The length of the CDR3 is 14 residues. The germline CDR1 and CDR2 sequences are SGHRS and YFSETQ. The V end lost 4 bases, the J end lost 3 bases, and 13 bases lay between the germline ends.

The genes are TRBV5-6 and TRBJ2-3; D gene ambiguous. The CDR3 contains 13 residues. With 2 bases removed from V and 2 bases from J, the gap between germline ends came to 6 bases. CDR1 SGHDT and CDR2 YYEEEE come from the germline V gene. CDR3 loop: CASSFQVTDTQYF. The CDR3 coding sequence is TGTGCCAGCAGCTTTCAGGTCACAGATACGCAGTATTTT.

This chain connects TRBV27 to TRBJ1-1; tentatively, D is TRBD1 (6 bases). CDR3 length equals 14 residues. V lost 5 bases and J 3 bases, leaving 13 bases between the germline ends. Germline V lookup: CDR1 MNHEY, CDR2 SMNVEV (reference sequence). CDR3 in amino acids: CASSVQGRHTEAFF. In DNA, the CDR3 is TGTGCCAGCAGTGTACAGGGTCGGCACACTGAAGCTTTCTTT.

The chain joins TRBV19 to TRBJ2-7, with a possible D match to TRBD1 (6 bases). This CDR3 has 14 residues. Trimming cost V 5 bases and J 0 bases, with 11 bases left between them. Germline CDR1 reads LNHDA; CDR2 reads SQIVND (reference sequence). CDR3 sequence reads: CASSPTGSSYEQYF. CDR3 nucleotides: TGTGCCAGTAGTCCCACAGGGAGCTCCTACGAGCAGTACTTC.

V usage is TRBV6-1 and J usage is TRBJ2-1; D may be TRBD2 (5 bases). The V gene lost 5 bases and the J gene lost 6 bases, with 14 bases spanning the gap. The germline gives CDR1 MNHNS, CDR2 SASEGT. There are 14 residues in the CDR3. CDR3 protein: CASSRGGRGNEQFF. The CDR3 DNA reads as TGTGCCAGCAGTCGGGGTGGGAGAGGCAATGAGCAGTTCTTC.

The chain has TRBV6-1 and TRBJ2-1; weak D call: TRBD1 (6 bases). Trimming left V 1 base short and J 6 bases short, with 10 bases between. The germline V gene has CDR1 MNHNS and CDR2 SASEGT. The CDR3 sequence is 14 residues long. The CDR3 DNA reads TGTGCCAGCAGTGAAGGCGAAGGGGGCAATGAGCAGTTCTTC. As protein: CASSEGEGGNEQFF.

The J gene is TRBJ2-3, the V gene TRBV9; TRBD2 agrees at 8 bases. Per the germline V gene, CDR1 is SGDLS and CDR2 is YYNGEE. V trimming: 0 bases; J trimming: 5 bases; junction bases outside the gene matches: 8. This CDR3 region has 16 residues. The CDR3 here is CASSVVGGRIGDTQYF. DNA for the CDR3: TGTGCCAGCAGCGTAGTTGGCGGGAGGATAGGAGATACGCAGTATTTT.